The 29 T cell receptor beta chains below come from one sample, sequenced in a study of CD8 T cells in ankylosing spondylitis. Study-wide points: Blood of patients with ankylosing spondylitis appeared to be characterized by a TCR beta motif of about 8 highly homologous variants.

These receptors lack a known antigen. TCRdb reprocessed the 5' RACE reads with MiXCR, giving one entry per CDR3 protein. The sample carries about 800,000 distinct CDR3 sequences, about 12% recorded once. The sample consisted of blood, either unsorted or a sorted T cell fraction (not recorded which). All receptors derive from a male donor with ankylosing spondylitis.

On this clonotype itself: With a much larger clone just one base away, this may be a read error. The rearrangement links TRBV20-1 to TRBJ2-3; 10 positions match TRBD1. The CDR3 sequence is 14 residues long. Germline CDR1 and CDR2: DFQATT and SNEGSKA (reference sequence). The CDR3 DNA reads TGCAGTGCGGCGGACAGGGGGACCACAGATACGCGGTATTTT. It translates to CSAADRGTTDTRYF.

The J gene is TRBJ2-6, the V gene TRBV6-5; no reliable D call. Trimming stripped 3 bases from V and 7 bases from J, with 10 bases between. This CDR3 has 14 residues. From germline, CDR1 is MNHEY and CDR2 SVGAGI. DNA of the CDR3: TGTGCCAGCAGTTATGGCACAGTAGCCAACGTCCTGACTTTC. It codes for CASSYGTVANVLTF.

The chain joins TRBV20-1 to TRBJ2-1, with 9 bases matching TRBD2. The V and J ends lost 6 bases and 9 bases, in that order; junction bases with no gene match: 15. Germline V gene sequence: CDR1 DFQATT, CDR2 SNEGSKA (reference sequence). This CDR3 contains 15 residues. Here the CDR3 reads CSAPPRSGSKVEQFF. The CDR3 DNA reads TGCAGTGCCCCCCCCCGTAGCGGGAGTAAGGTTGAGCAGTTCTTC.

In its sample, this clonotype was seen many times. The CDR3 nucleotides read TGCAGTGCTAGAGGGCCAGGATGGATAAAACCCCAGCATTTT. It specifies CSARGPGWIKPQHF. The chain is built from TRBV20-1 and TRBJ1-5; D remains unclear. The length of the CDR3 is 14 residues. V lost 1 base, J lost 10 bases, and 17 bases lay in between. Germline-derived CDR1 and CDR2 are DFQATT and SNEGSKA (reference sequence).

The V call is TRBV12-3 or TRBV12-4, the J call TRBJ1-6, with D unresolved. Trimming took off 2 bases at V and 7 bases at J, with 12 bases between the two ends. This CDR3 contains 15 residues. CDR3 region: CASSLMPLGNSPLHF. In DNA form, the CDR3 reads TGTGCCAGCAGTTTAATGCCCCTGGGAAATTCACCCCTCCACTTT.

J is TRBJ1-1 and V is TRBV29-1; D is unresolved. Trimming stripped 5 bases from V and 2 bases from J, with 12 bases between. Germline CDR1 is SQVTM and CDR2 is ANQGSEA. The CDR3 covers 13 residues. The CDR3 loop is CSVNRQQNTEAFF. The CDR3, as DNA: TGCAGCGTTAACCGTCAACAAAACACTGAAGCTTTCTTT.

The J gene is TRBJ2-6, the V gene TRBV7-6; 9 bases fit TRBD1. The CDR3 totals 17 residues. The ends lost 2 bases at V and 2 bases at J; junction bases unmatched: 4. The germline V gene has CDR1 SGHVS and CDR2 FNYEAQ. CDR3 sequence reads: CASSLRYRGPGANVLTF. Here the CDR3 DNA reads TGTGCCAGCAGCTTACGTTACAGGGGGCCTGGGGCCAACGTCCTGACTTTC.

The chain is built from TRBV29-1 and TRBJ1-4, with D uncertain. The CDR3 runs to 12 residues. CDR1 SQVTM and CDR2 ANQGSEA come from the germline V gene. V gave up 7 bases and J gave up 6 bases, with 12 bases separating them. The CDR3 DNA is TGCAGCGGAGAGGGCGGTGATGAAAAACTGTTTTTT. This gives the protein CSGEGGDEKLFF.

The chain recombines TRBV11-2 with TRBJ2-4; D is possibly TRBD2 (6 bases). CDR3 length: 15 amino acids. V was pared by 3 bases and J by 7 bases, with 16 bases between. The germline V gene encodes CDR1 SGHAT and CDR2 FQNNGV. Written as DNA, the CDR3 is TGTGCCAGCAGCTTTGGTCTAGCTGGGAGGAACATTCAGTACTTC. It translates to CASSFGLAGRNIQYF.

This clonotype was recorded a few times. This sequence joins TRBV20-1 and TRBJ2-5; D not resolved. The V gene lost 5 bases and the J gene lost 1 base, with 8 bases spanning the gap. Looked up from germline, CDR1 is DFQATT and CDR2 is SNEGSKA (reference sequence). CDR3 size: 12 residues. The CDR3 bases are TGCAGTGCTCGCCATCTCCAAGAGACCCAGTACTTC. Translated, it gives CSARHLQETQYF.

A few counts support this clonotype. The chain has TRBV5-1 and TRBJ2-6; D unclear. Trimming stripped 7 bases from V and 0 bases from J, with 8 bases between. This CDR3 comprises 14 residues. Germline V gene data show CDR1 as SGHRS and CDR2 as YFSETQ. CDR3 region: CASRIPSGANVLTF. Here the CDR3 DNA reads TGCGCCAGCCGAATACCCTCTGGGGCCAACGTCCTGACTTTC.

The chain recombines TRBV20-1 with TRBJ2-7; D gene ambiguous. This CDR3 is 12 amino acids long. The germline CDR1 and CDR2 sequences are DFQATT and SNEGSKA (reference sequence). The germline V and J ends were trimmed by 2 bases and 7 bases, with 12 bases remaining between them. DNA of the CDR3: TGCAGTGCTAGACTATCGACGCGGGAGCAGTACTTC. Protein product: CSARLSTREQYF.

This sequence joins TRBV11-2 and TRBJ2-1, with 10 bases fitting TRBD2. V was clipped by 1 base and J by 9 bases; unmatched bases: 6. This CDR3 comprises 15 residues. Germline CDR1 SGHAT, CDR2 FQNNGV. CDR3 nucleotides: TGTGCCAGCAGCTTAGTAGCGGGAGGTACCCTTGAGCAGTTCTTC. Translation gives CASSLVAGGTLEQFF.

In its sample, this clonotype was seen a few times. This sequence joins TRBV7-2 and TRBJ2-1; unclear D gene. V was pared by 5 bases and J by 1 base, with 6 bases between. CDR3 length: 13 residues. From germline, CDR1 is SGHTA and CDR2 FQGNSA. The CDR3 sequence: CASSTYSYNEQFF. CDR3 DNA: TGTGCCAGCAGCACATATTCCTACAATGAGCAGTTCTTC.

The table lists this clonotype with a few counts. The chain employs TRBV3-1 and TRBJ1-2, with TRBD1 matching 10 bases. CDR1 is LGHDT, CDR2 YNNKEL, per germline (reference sequence). Trimming removed 3 bases from V and 8 bases from J; junction bases left unmatched: 6. The CDR3 contains 14 residues. The CDR3 region is CASSQTGGADGYTF. The CDR3 nucleotides read TGTGCCAGCAGCCAGACAGGGGGCGCCGACGGCTACACCTTC.

This clonotype was detected ten times or more. The CDR3, as DNA: TGTGCCAGCAGTTTAGCGGAGAGCTCCTACGAGCAGTACTTC. It yields the protein CASSLAESSYEQYF. The V and J genes are TRBV12-3 or TRBV12-4 and TRBJ2-7; no clear D gene. CDR3 length equals 14 residues. V was pared by 0 bases and J by 0 bases, with 6 bases between.

This clonotype was seen a few times. V gene TRBV30 combines with J gene TRBJ2-5; the D is unclear. V shed 4 bases and J shed 6 bases, with 15 bases lying between them. The CDR3 contains 13 residues. From germline, CDR1 is GTSNPN and CDR2 SVGIG (reference sequence). CDR3 in DNA: TGTGCCTGGAACCTGCCCGATGTGAAGACCCAGTACTTC. Its translation is CAWNLPDVKTQYF.

The genes are TRBV20-1 and TRBJ1-4; D uncertain. CDR1 DFQATT and CDR2 SNEGSKA come from the germline V gene (reference sequence). Between the trimmed V and J ends, which lost 4 bases and 5 bases, there was a span of 11 bases. The CDR3 consists of 13 residues. In DNA, the CDR3 is TGCAGTGCTATAGGGATTTTGAATGAAAAACTGTTTTTT. Protein product: CSAIGILNEKLFF.

This clonotype has just a few counts. The V call is TRBV12-3 or TRBV12-4, the J call TRBJ2-5; TRBD1 matches 9 bases. J was trimmed by 2 bases and V by 8 bases; bases with no gene match: 9. The CDR3 length is 15 residues. CDR3 loop: CASSKGTGSQETQYF. The CDR3 DNA is TGTGCCAGCTCGAAAGGGACAGGGTCTCAAGAGACCCAGTACTTC.

The rearrangement joins TRBV28 to TRBJ2-7; the D gene is possibly TRBD2 (6 bases). The length of the CDR3 is 15 residues. The germline gives CDR1 MDHEN, CDR2 SYDVKM. V dropped 6 bases and J dropped 4 bases, with 19 bases sitting between them. The DNA for the CDR3 is TGTGCCAGCAGCCAGACTAGTTTTGGGCTATACGAGCAGTACTTC. This sequence encodes CASSQTSFGLYEQYF.

The chain's CDR3 is CASSLERDGEQYF. CDR3 DNA: TGCGCCAGCAGCTTGGAGCGAGATGGCGAGCAGTACTTC. The V and J genes are TRBV5-1 and TRBJ2-7; D is uncertain. Germline CDR1 SGHRS, CDR2 YFSETQ. Trimming removed 0 bases from V and 6 bases from J, with 10 bases in between. This CDR3 region has 13 residues.

This clonotype was observed many times. The genes are TRBV29-1 and TRBJ2-1; 8 bases map to TRBD2. The germline V gene encodes CDR1 SQVTM and CDR2 ANQGSEA. V was pared by 6 bases and J by 8 bases, with 12 bases of the junction left unmatched. The CDR3 extends over 14 amino acids. The CDR3 coding sequence is TGCAGCGTCGCCGGAGCGGGAGTGCCCCATGAGCAGTTCTTC. Encoded protein: CSVAGAGVPHEQFF.

The table lists this clonotype with a few counts. The genes are TRBV29-1 and TRBJ2-7; 7 nucleotides agree with TRBD1. Per germline, CDR1 SQVTM and CDR2 ANQGSEA. The CDR3 loop spans 15 amino acids. J was trimmed by 6 bases and V by 1 base; bases with no gene match: 12. The chain's CDR3 is CSVEAGLPRTGEQYF. For the CDR3, the DNA is TGCAGCGTTGAAGCAGGACTTCCCCGGACAGGCGAGCAGTACTTC.

The table lists this clonotype with a few counts. V usage is TRBV20-1 and J usage is TRBJ1-5; D is unclear. Trimming stripped 5 bases from V and 6 bases from J, with 14 bases between. The CDR3 length is 13 residues. Per the germline V gene, CDR1 is DFQATT and CDR2 is SNEGSKA (reference sequence). The CDR3 region is CSAPGLSGQPQHF. CDR3 coding DNA: TGCAGTGCTCCCGGGCTGTCGGGTCAGCCCCAGCATTTT.

In its sample, this clonotype was seen a few times. This sequence joins TRBV10-3 and TRBJ2-7; weak D call: TRBD2 (6 bases). The CDR3 length is 12 residues. The V gene's germline CDR1 is ENHRY and CDR2 SYGVKD. Trimming removed 7 bases from V and 5 bases from J, with 12 bases in between. For the CDR3, the DNA is TGTGCCATCACGACGGGAGTCAACGAGCAGTACTTC. Residues: CAITTGVNEQYF.

This clonotype was recorded a few times. The chain employs TRBV5-5 and TRBJ2-1; 7 bases match TRBD2. After removal of 4 bases from V and 3 bases from J, the junction contained 7 bases not matched to a gene. CDR3 size: 15 residues. The germline V gene encodes CDR1 SGHKS and CDR2 YYEKEE (reference sequence). CDR3 protein: CASSIRLADYNEQFF. The CDR3 region has the DNA TGTGCCAGCAGCATTAGACTAGCAGACTACAATGAGCAGTTCTTC.

This clonotype was observed a handful of times. The chain employs TRBV10-1 and TRBJ1-1; D unresolved. The germline V gene encodes CDR1 WNHNN and CDR2 SYGVQD (reference sequence). CDR3 length equals 14 residues. Trimming took 0 bases from V and 11 from J, leaving 16 bases between them. In nucleotides, the CDR3 is TGCGCCAGCAGTGAGTCGTGCGGACTGGCCTGGGCTTTCTTT. It is translated as CASSESCGLAWAFF.

Note on this clonotype: A much larger clone is a single base away; this may be a read error. The chain combines TRBV4-2 with TRBJ2-1; 7 bases map to TRBD2. Germline V gene sequence: CDR1 LGHNA, CDR2 YNFKEQ. There are 16 residues in the CDR3. As DNA, the CDR3 is TGTGCCAGCGGCCAAGGAGGGACCTTCGGGGGGTATGAGCAGTTCTTC. This sequence encodes CASGQGGTFGGYEQFF.

The J gene is TRBJ1-4, the V gene TRBV6-6; D perhaps matches TRBD1 (5 bases). Trimming cost V 4 bases and J 8 bases, with 20 bases left between them. Germline CDR1 and CDR2: MNHNY and SVGAGI (reference sequence). The CDR3 is made up of 16 amino acids. CDR3 in amino acids: CASSSIRFREGEKLFF. The CDR3 DNA sequence: TGTGCCAGCAGTTCTATAAGATTTCGAGAGGGGGAAAAACTGTTTTTT.